The next 12 T cell receptor beta chains were all read from a single sample in a study of prognosis after radiotherapy for stage I lung cancer (dated by TCRdb to the early 2020s). Sequencer: Illumina HiSeq 3000. Two rounds of multiplex PCR were performed to amplify the TCR beta CDR3 region from genomic DNA. The first PCR round used primers specific to each TRBV and TRBJ gene, with sequences filed in Chinese patent CN105087789A. Starting from the raw public reads, TCRdb applied fastp trimming at Q25, assembled clones with MiXCR and retained in-frame beta chains. All rows with the same CDR3 protein become a single entry with the most common DNA and genes. Counted in this sample were fewer than 50,000 distinct CDR3 sequences; around 22% of them appeared once. The ten largest make up around 25% of the sample. The material was PBMCs, obtained before or after stereotactic body radiation therapy (not recorded which). Source of these receptors: a donor aged 50 or older with non-small cell lung cancer.

This clonotype was recorded at least ten times. The rearrangement joins TRBV4-2 to TRBJ2-7, with 9 bases that match TRBD1. V gave up 4 bases and J gave up 2 bases; unmatched junction bases: 6. This CDR3 spans 15 amino acids. Germline CDR1 is LGHNA and CDR2 is YNFKEQ. The CDR3 region has the DNA TGTGCCAGCAGCCCTCGGGACAGGGTTGCCTACGAGCAGTACTTC. Translating it yields CASSPRDRVAYEQYF.

As for this clonotype: Mismatch with germline at one junction end may stem from a read error. V usage is TRBV13 and J usage is TRBJ2-3; 9 nucleotides agree with TRBD2. The CDR3 covers 16 residues. CDR1 and CDR2 from the germline V gene are PRHDT and FYEKMQ (reference sequence). Here the CDR3 DNA reads TGTGCCAGCAGTTCAGGACTAGCGAGTAGCACAGAAACGCAGTATTTT. As protein: CASSSGLASSTETQYF.

This clonotype is medium-sized within its sample. The rearrangement joins TRBV27 to TRBJ2-1; D might be TRBD1 (5 bases). The CDR3 runs 16 residues. Per the germline V gene, CDR1 is MNHEY and CDR2 is SMNVEV (reference sequence). The V and J ends lost 3 bases and 10 bases respectively, with 22 bases between them. As DNA, the CDR3 is TGTGCCAGCAGTTTCGAATCCGGCAGGGCGAGCAACGAGCAGTTCTTC. Translated, it gives CASSFESGRASNEQFF.

This clonotype was seen at least ten times. J is TRBJ2-3 and V is TRBV27; 12 bases map to TRBD2. The CDR3 totals 18 residues. CDR1 is MNHEY, CDR2 SMNVEV, per germline (reference sequence). With 4 bases clipped from V and 0 bases from J, the junction kept 8 bases outside the gene matches. The CDR3 DNA reads as TGTGCCAGCAGTTCTCCGGGACTAGCGGGCGCCAGCACAGATACGCAGTATTTT. Its translation: CASSSPGLAGASTDTQYF.

This clonotype occurred many times. The gene calls are TRBV6-1 and TRBJ1-5; 11 bases line up with TRBD1. Germline CDR1 is MNHNS and CDR2 is SASEGT. The CDR3 spans 15 residues. Trimming removed 6 bases from V and 0 bases from J; junction bases left unmatched: 1. The CDR3 DNA reads as TGTGCCAGCAGGGGACAGGGGGTTAGCAATCAGCCCCAGCATTTT. This codes for CASRGQGVSNQPQHF.

On this clonotype itself: A much larger clone differs by one base, so this may be a read error. The rearrangement joins TRBV6-2 or TRBV6-3 to TRBJ1-1; unclear D gene. The V end was cut by 5 bases, the J end by 6 bases, with 13 bases between. The CDR3 runs to 13 residues. The germline CDR1 and CDR2 sequences are MNHEY and SVGEGT. The CDR3 sequence: CASSEGRCSEAFF. The CDR3 coding sequence is TGTGCCAGCAGTGAGGGCAGGTGTTCTGAAGCTTTCTTT.

Many counts were recorded for this clonotype. The chain uses TRBV7-9 and TRBJ1-2, with D hard to call. The germline V gene has CDR1 SEHNR and CDR2 FQNEAQ (reference sequence). The CDR3 consists of 14 residues. The germline V and J ends were trimmed by 1 base and 7 bases, with 13 bases remaining between them. In nucleotides, the CDR3 is TGTGCCAGCAGCTTAGGTCAGCCCTCCGCTGGCTACACCTTC. This sequence encodes CASSLGQPSAGYTF.

By sample share, this clonotype is large. V and J are TRBV6-1 and TRBJ2-3; 12 bases line up with TRBD2. The germline V gene encodes CDR1 MNHNS and CDR2 SASEGT. CDR3 length equals 15 residues. The junction had 8 bases not matched to a gene; V was cut back by 6 bases and J by 7 bases. CDR3 residues: CASSPSGGAGYTQYF. Written as DNA, the CDR3 is TGTGCCAGCAGCCCTAGCGGGGGGGCGGGATATACGCAGTATTTT.

The J gene is TRBJ2-3, the V gene TRBV6-2 or TRBV6-3; D possibly matches TRBD1 or TRBD2 (5 bases each). The CDR3 loop spans 15 amino acids. The V gene lost 11 bases and the J gene lost 5 bases, with 23 bases spanning the gap. CDR1 and CDR2 (germline): MNHEY, SVGEGT. The CDR3 region has the DNA TGTGCCCGCCCTCTTACAGGCGGACTCTTAGATACGCAGTATTTT. This gives the protein CARPLTGGLLDTQYF.

Of note for this clonotype: This clone may be a read error of a much larger clone one base away. The chain uses TRBV5-4 and TRBJ2-5; 9 bases are shared with TRBD2. The CDR3 covers 17 residues. Losses at the gene ends were 4 bases for V and 4 bases for J; bases not matched to a gene: 14. In germline, CDR1 is SGHNT, CDR2 YYREEE (reference sequence). The CDR3 DNA is TGTGCCAGCAGCCCACCCTTCGGAGCGGGGGGCGTAGAGACCCAGTACTTC. Its translation is CASSPPFGAGGVETQYF.

The sample holds many counts of this clonotype. The J gene is TRBJ1-5, the V gene TRBV6-1; 7 nucleotides line up with TRBD1. Germline V gene sequence: CDR1 MNHNS, CDR2 SASEGT. This CDR3 has 15 amino acids. The V gene end was trimmed by 2 bases and the J gene end by 6 bases; junction bases not matched to a gene: 7. CDR3 DNA sequence: TGTGCCAGCAGTGAAAAGGACAGGAGCGCTCAGCCCCAGCATTTT. Translated, it gives CASSEKDRSAQPQHF.

This clonotype appeared many times. This chain uses TRBV6-2 or TRBV6-3 with TRBJ1-2; possibly TRBD1 for D (5 bases). V was trimmed by 5 bases and J by 2 bases, leaving 18 bases between them. In germline, CDR1 is MNHEY, CDR2 SVGEGT. This CDR3 is 16 amino acids long. The chain's CDR3 is CASSLTARWGNYGYTF. The CDR3 DNA is TGTGCCAGCAGTCTCACCGCCCGGTGGGGGAACTATGGCTACACCTTC.